This entry features one T cell receptor (beta chain) sequence. The antigen remains unidentified. The V gene's germline CDR1 is SQVTM and CDR2 ANQGSEA. The CDR3 sequence is 13 residues long. V lost 4 bases to trimming and J lost 0 bases, with 9 bases between them. The data stem from a study of Ad26.COV2.S vaccination and SARS-CoV-2 variants. General study findings and limits: Placebo recipients and vaccine recipients were similar in non-spike TCR breadth.

Regarding treatment: 19 received Ad26.COV2.S at low or high dose, single or two shots; about 5 received placebo; per-sample allocation not given. Each sample was drawn 63 days after the first injection (of vaccine or placebo). Participants' vaccine, an Ad26 vector, delivered Wuhan-strain SARS-CoV-2 spike. Repertoires were generated with immunoSEQ multiplex PCR, while TCRdb's copy carries only in-frame clones and drops some. The table has fewer than 600,000 clones, approximately 90% seen once. The sequence was obtained from a person aged 18 to 59 who received the Ad26.COV2.S COVID-19 vaccine or a placebo. Sequenced material: peripheral blood, taken in a trial of Ad26.COV2.S vaccine versus placebo. This chain uses TRBV29-1 with TRBJ1-2, with TRBD1 as a possible D gene (5 bases). The CDR3: CSVGDQPNYGYTF. CDR3 nucleotides: TGCAGCGTTGGGGACCAACCTAACTATGGCTACACCTTC.